This T cell receptor (beta chain) derives from a study of vaccination and CD4 T cells after COVID-19. Looking at the study overall: PCR on nasal swabs identified SARS-CoV-2 in convalescent patients, of whom nine were mild and one severe. Culture controls were given either a CEFX pool, an HIV-1 Nef pool, or no peptide.

Sequenced with the Oncomine TCR Beta short-read assay was DNA taken from cultured CD4+ T cells. Scientists extracted genomic DNA from CD4+ T cells grown in culture. From the PCR reads, TCRdb called clonotypes with MiXCR, one entry per CDR3 protein. Here the sample spans 20,000 or so distinct CDR3 sequences, 26% being singletons. Documented treatment: roughly ten-day PBMC culture with coronavirus spike peptide pools or control peptides (ViraFEST assay). ViraFEST stimulated the growth of antigen-specific T cells using peptide pools and subsequently profiled their TCRs by sequencing. This clonotype came up a few times. Its antigen remains unidentified. CDR1 and CDR2 (germline): DFQATT, SNEGSKA (reference sequence). The CDR3 loop spans 13 amino acids. The V and J ends lost 6 bases and 0 bases, in that order; junction bases with no gene match: 4.

The clonotype comes from a human donor with COVID-19. This chain connects TRBV20-1 to TRBJ1-2; 7 bases line up with TRBD1. The sequenced sample consisted of cultured CD4+ T cells from blood. The CDR3 region has the DNA TGCAGTGCGAGGGACAGAACTAACTATGGCTACACCTTC. It codes for CSARDRTNYGYTF.